This entry features one T cell receptor beta chain sequence. The target antigen is unknown. The data were obtained in a study of persistence of HIV-infected CD4 T cells. Study as a whole: A couple of participants gave one leukapheresis sample; others gave up to about 180 mL blood repeatedly. General study results and limits: Degenerate expanded CDR3beta sequences were enriched among CMV- and Gag-responding cells.

This was the immunoSEQ version 4 assay in survey mode. Sequencing used immunoSEQ multiplex PCR; TCRdb keeps in-frame clones, though not all of them. The sample lists about 45,000 clones; roughly nine tenths were seen once. Germline loops: CDR1 MNHEY, CDR2 SMNVEV (reference sequence). The CDR3 has 15 amino acids. The V gene lost 5 bases and the J gene lost 2 bases, with 15 bases spanning the gap. Anti-CD3/anti-CD28 beads served as a nonspecific positive control stimulus. Sorting of responding CD4+ T cells relied on upregulated CD40 ligand together with CD69. Undetectable plasma HIV-1 RNA below 50 copies/mL lasted at least 4 years. For approximately 20 hours, CD8-depleted PBMCs received anti-CD28/CD49d costimulation, a CD40-blocking antibody and enfuvirtide.

The sequenced sample was CD4+ T cells sorted from PBMCs after 18-hour stimulation, obtained from a patient who received antiretroviral therapy. This receptor was taken from an adult woman with HIV who was CMV-seropositive. The chain links TRBV27 to TRBJ1-1, with D possibly being TRBD1 (6 bases). The CDR3: CASSPKTGINTEAFF. In nucleotides, the CDR3 is TGTGCCAGCAGTCCCAAGACAGGTATCAACACTGAAGCTTTCTTT.